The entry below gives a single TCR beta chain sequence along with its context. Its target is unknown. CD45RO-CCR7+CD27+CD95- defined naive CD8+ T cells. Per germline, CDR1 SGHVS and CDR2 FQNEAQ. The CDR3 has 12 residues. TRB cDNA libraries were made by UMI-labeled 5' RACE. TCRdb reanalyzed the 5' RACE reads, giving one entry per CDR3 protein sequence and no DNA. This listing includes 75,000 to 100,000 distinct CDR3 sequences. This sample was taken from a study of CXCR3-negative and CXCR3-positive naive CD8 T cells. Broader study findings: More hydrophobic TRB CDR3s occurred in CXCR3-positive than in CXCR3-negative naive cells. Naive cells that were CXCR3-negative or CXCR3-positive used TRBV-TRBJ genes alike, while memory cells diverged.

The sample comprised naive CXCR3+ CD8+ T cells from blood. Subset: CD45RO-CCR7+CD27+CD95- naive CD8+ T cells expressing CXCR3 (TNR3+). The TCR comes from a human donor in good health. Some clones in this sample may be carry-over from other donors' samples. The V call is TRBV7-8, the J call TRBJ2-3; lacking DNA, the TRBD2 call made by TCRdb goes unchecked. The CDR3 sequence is CASSLSGTVHRF.